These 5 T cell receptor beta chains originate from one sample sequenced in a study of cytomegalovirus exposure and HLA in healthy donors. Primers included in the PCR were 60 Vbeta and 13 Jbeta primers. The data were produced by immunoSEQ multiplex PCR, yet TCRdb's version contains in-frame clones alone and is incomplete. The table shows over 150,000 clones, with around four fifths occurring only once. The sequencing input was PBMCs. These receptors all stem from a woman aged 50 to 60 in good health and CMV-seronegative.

CDR3 nucleotide sequence: TGTGCCAGCACCACCCCGTGGAGCGGGAGGCTTCGTACAGTCAACACCGGGGAGCTGTTTTTT. Its translation is CASTTPWSGRLRTVNTGELFF. The chain recombines TRBV28 with TRBJ2-2; 9 bases fit TRBD2. Unmatched junction bases numbered 23, after V lost 7 bases and J lost 2 bases. The CDR3 is made up of 21 amino acids. Germline V gives CDR1 MDHEN, CDR2 SYDVKM.

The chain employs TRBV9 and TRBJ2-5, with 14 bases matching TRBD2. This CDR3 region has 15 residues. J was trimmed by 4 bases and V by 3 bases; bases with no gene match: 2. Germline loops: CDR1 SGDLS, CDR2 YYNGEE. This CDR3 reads CASSGGLAGGETQYF. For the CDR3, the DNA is TGTGCCAGCAGCGGCGGACTAGCGGGAGGAGAGACCCAGTACTTC.

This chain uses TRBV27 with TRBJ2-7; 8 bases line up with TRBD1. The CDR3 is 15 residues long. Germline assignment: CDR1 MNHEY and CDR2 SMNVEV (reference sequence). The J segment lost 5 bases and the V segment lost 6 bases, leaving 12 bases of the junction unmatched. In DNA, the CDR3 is TGTGCCAGCAGCTGGACCGGGACAGGTCTCGACGAGCAGTACTTC. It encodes CASSWTGTGLDEQYF.

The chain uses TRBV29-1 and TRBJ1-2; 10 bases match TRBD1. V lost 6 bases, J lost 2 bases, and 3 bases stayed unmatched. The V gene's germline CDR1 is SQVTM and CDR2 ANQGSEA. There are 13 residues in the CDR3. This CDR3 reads CSVRGQGNYGYTF. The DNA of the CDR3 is TGCAGCGTGCGGGGACAGGGGAACTATGGCTACACCTTC.

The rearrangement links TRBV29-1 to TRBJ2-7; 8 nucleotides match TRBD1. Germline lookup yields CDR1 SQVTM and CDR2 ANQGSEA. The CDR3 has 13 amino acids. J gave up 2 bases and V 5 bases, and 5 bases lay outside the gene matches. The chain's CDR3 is CSVQGQGTYEQYF. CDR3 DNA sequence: TGCAGCGTTCAAGGACAGGGAACCTACGAGCAGTACTTC.